These 2 T cell receptor beta chains were all obtained from the same sample, sequenced in a study of T-cell reconstitution after alpha-beta-depleted transplantation in children. Unique molecular identifiers were used in preparing the TCRbeta library. TCRdb used MiXCR to reprocess the PCR reads, holding one entry per CDR3 protein. The data hold about 350,000 distinct CDR3 sequences, with roughly 14% observed a single time. The sequenced sample was PBMCs, obtained from the stem cell graft. The receptor source for this set is a human donor who donated a stem cell graft to a child with Fanconi anemia.

This chain connects TRBV20-1 to TRBJ2-1, with 13 bases aligning to TRBD2. Germline trimming cut 5 bases from V and 4 bases from J; bases unmatched to any gene: 5. The germline CDR1 and CDR2 sequences are DFQATT and SNEGSKA (reference sequence). This CDR3 contains 15 residues. The CDR3 DNA reads as TGCAGTGCTGTCGGACTAGCGGGGGTATACAATGAGCAGTTCTTC. Its translation is CSAVGLAGVYNEQFF.

The V call is TRBV7-2, the J call TRBJ2-7; 11 bases match TRBD1. The CDR3 is 15 amino acids. Germline CDR1 reads SGHTA; CDR2 reads FQGNSA. The V segment lost 5 bases and the J segment 4 bases; nucleotides outside the gene matches: 7. The DNA of the CDR3 is TGTGCCAGCAGCCTACGGACAGGGGGCGCGTACGAGCAGTACTTC. This sequence encodes CASSLRTGGAYEQYF.